This entry lists 5 T cell receptor beta chains sequenced from one sample in a study of post-analysis software for immune sequencing data. Study-wide results and limits: Four to six TRBV segments were more frequent in patients than controls; TRBV5-6, TRBV5-1 and TRBV20-1 belonged to this group.

TCR beta cDNA libraries had unique molecular identifiers. TCRdb re-called the PCR reads through MiXCR, storing one row per CDR3 protein. Of 550,000 to 700,000 distinct CDR3 sequences listed, roughly 46% are singletons. No antigen is known for these receptors. Sequenced material: blood. Receptors were obtained from a girl aged 10-17 years with multiple sclerosis.

The rearrangement joins TRBV7-9 to TRBJ1-2, with 9 bases lining up with TRBD1. This CDR3 contains 15 residues. The V gene end was trimmed by 5 bases and the J gene end by 5 bases; junction bases not matched to a gene: 9. Germline-derived CDR1 and CDR2 are SEHNR and FQNEAQ (reference sequence). For the CDR3, the DNA is TGTGCCAGCAGCACCACCGGGACAGGGTGGTATGGCTACACCTTC. Translated, it gives CASSTTGTGWYGYTF.

The chain employs TRBV12-3 or TRBV12-4 and TRBJ2-1; possibly TRBD1 for D (5 bases). V was trimmed by 1 base and J by 7 bases, leaving 11 bases between them. This CDR3 is built from 14 residues. The CDR3: CASSLGAGINEQFF. The CDR3 DNA sequence: TGTGCCAGCAGTTTAGGGGCAGGGATAAATGAGCAGTTCTTC.

The chain employs TRBV20-1 and TRBJ2-1; the D gene could be TRBD1 or TRBD2 (5 bases each). This CDR3 comprises 16 residues. CDR1 and CDR2 (germline): DFQATT, SNEGSKA (reference sequence). V lost 3 bases to trimming and J lost 2 bases, with 17 bases between them. CDR3 amino acids: CSASTPLVGAYNEQFF. The CDR3 bases are TGCAGTGCTAGCACCCCTTTAGTGGGGGCCTACAATGAGCAGTTCTTC.

The chain couples TRBV12-3 or TRBV12-4 to TRBJ2-3; possible D gene TRBD2, 7 bases. This CDR3 has 12 residues. The V end was cut by 8 bases, the J end by 3 bases, with 9 bases between. The CDR3 DNA sequence: TGTGCCAGCCGGGGGGCAACAGATACGCAGTATTTT. It encodes CASRGATDTQYF.

This clonotype was recorded a few times. This chain joins TRBV12-3 or TRBV12-4 and TRBJ2-1, with D hard to call. Trimming pared 10 bases from V and 13 bases from J, leaving 17 bases between. This CDR3 has 11 residues. This chain's CDR3 is CATSLGGSQFF. The CDR3 nucleotides are TGTGCCACGTCTCTCGGCGGCTCACAGTTCTTC.